This T cell receptor beta chain was identified in a study of identical twins. Points from the study as a whole: The abundant beta clonotypes from cord blood had fewer insertions, and memory repertoires had none of this. Its conclusions, products of cross-sectional statistical analysis, did not come from following the same donors.

The CDR3 spans 13 residues. Germline V lookup: CDR1 ENHRY, CDR2 SYGVKD. V lost 6 bases and J 4 bases, leaving 9 bases between the germline ends. TCRdb passed the 5' RACE reads through MiXCR, listing each CDR3 protein once. The table lists 350,000 or so distinct CDR3 sequences, roughly 9% of them singletons. With no exceptions, donors were healthy Caucasians. To note about this clonotype: What it recognizes is unknown.

The chain links TRBV10-3 to TRBJ2-2; D uncertain. Sequenced material: naive T cells sorted from blood. This TCR was sampled from a woman in her forties or fifties in good health. CDR3: CAIRPRSTGELFF. The CDR3, as DNA: TGTGCCATCAGGCCCCGTAGCACCGGGGAGCTGTTTTTT.